This passage covers 25 T cell receptor beta chains from one sample sequenced in a study of T cells in women clearing cervical HPV infection. The repertoire was sequenced with immunoSEQ multiplex PCR; TCRdb's copy has only in-frame clones and lacks some. With tens of thousands of clones in the sample, the ten largest clones hold 5% to 7.5%. The sample comprised blood buffy coat. All receptors derive from a woman aged 18 to 75 with a cervical HPV16 infection that either progressed to CIN3+ or cleared (not recorded which).

A word on this clone: The missing CDR3 end, 3 residues past where the read stops, is filled in from the germline J gene. V is TRBV5-1 and J is TRBJ2-1; perhaps TRBD1 as D (5 bases). The germline V gene encodes CDR1 SGHRS and CDR2 YFSETQ. Trimming stripped 0 bases from V and 0 bases from J, with 16 bases between. CDR3 length: 18 residues. CDR3 in amino acids: CASSLATSGPSSYNEQFF. The CDR3 bases that were read are TGCGCCAGCAGCTTGGCCACGTCAGGGCCGAGCTCCTACAATGAG.

As to this clone: With the read ending 3 residues before the CDR3 end, the germline J gene is used to fill in that end. J is TRBJ1-1 and V is TRBV20-1, with D possibly matching TRBD1 (6 bases). V lost 1 base and J 3 bases, leaving 9 bases between the germline ends. CDR3 size: 13 residues. Germline loops: CDR1 DFQATT, CDR2 SNEGSKA (reference sequence). CDR3 DNA, as far as it was read: TGCAGTGCTAGAGGGGGGGGCCACACTGAA. Translated: CSARGGGHTE. The full CDR3 is CSARGGGHTEAFF.

Points on this clone: The CDR3 end lies 3 residues beyond the end of the read and is filled in from the germline J gene. This sequence joins TRBV29-1 and TRBJ1-1, with 8 bases that match TRBD1. This CDR3 has 12 amino acids. The germline CDR1 and CDR2 sequences are SQVTM and ANQGSEA. The V gene end was trimmed by 6 bases and the J gene end by 5 bases; junction bases not matched to a gene: 5. The covered CDR3 bases are TGCAGCGTCAGGGGGCGTGGGACTGAA. It is translated as CSVRGRGTE. The entire CDR3 protein is CSVRGRGTEAFF. The full variable domain, its missing parts supplied by reference TRBV29-1 and TRBJ1-1, is SAVISQKPSRDICQRGTSLTIQCQVDSQVTMMFWYRQQPGQSLTLIATANQGSEATYESGFVIDKFPISRPNLTFSTLTVSNMSPEDSSIYLCSVRGRGTEAFFGQGTRLTVV.

Points on this clone: The observed sequence ends 3 residues before the CDR3 terminus, with the missing tail filled in from the germline J gene. V gene TRBV20-1 combines with J gene TRBJ2-1, with 7 bases lining up with TRBD1. In germline, CDR1 is DFQATT, CDR2 SNEGSKA (reference sequence). The CDR3 sequence is 15 residues long. V lost 0 bases to trimming and J lost 1 base; unmatched junction nucleotides: 3. The sequenced part of the CDR3 DNA is TGCAGTGCTAGAGAGGGACAGCGGTCCTACAATGAG. As protein: CSAREGQRSYNE. The entire CDR3 is CSAREGQRSYNEQFF.

To note about this clone: Read coverage stops 3 residues before the CDR3 terminus; the germline J gene supplies the remainder. The chain uses TRBV30 and TRBJ2-5; D is unresolved. The ends were cut back, 2 bases at V and 1 base at J, with 8 bases in the middle. The CDR3 loop spans 13 amino acids. Germline V gene sequence: CDR1 GTSNPN, CDR2 SVGIG (reference sequence). CDR3 sequence reads: CAWSYQVQETQYF. The sequenced part of the CDR3 DNA is TGTGCCTGGAGTTACCAGGTCCAAGAGACC.

A word on this clone: The read ends 3 residues shy of where the CDR3 ends; the end is completed using the germline J gene. This sequence joins TRBV19 and TRBJ1-5, with unresolved D. The V gene lost 3 bases and the J gene lost 2 bases, with 8 bases spanning the gap. Germline CDR1 is LNHDA and CDR2 is SQIVND (reference sequence). The CDR3 length is 14 residues. CDR3 region: CASSIPSGNQPQHF. The sequenced CDR3 bases are TGTGCCAGTAGTATCCCGTCTGGCAATCAGCCC. The variable domain in full, completed from reference TRBV19 and TRBJ1-5, reads DGGITQSPKYLFRKEGQNVTLSCEQNLNHDAMYWYRQDPGQGLRLIYYSQIVNDFQKGDIAEGYSVSREKKESFPLTVTSAQKNPTAFYLCASSIPSGNQPQHFGDGTRLSIL.

Partial CDR3 DNA: TGCAGTGTCGGGGGGGGTCGGATGAACACTGAA. Its translation is CSVGGGRMNTE. The entire CDR3 is CSVGGGRMNTEAFF. The chain is built from TRBV20-1 and TRBJ1-1, with D possibly TRBD1 on 5 matching bases. The read terminates 3 residues ahead of where the CDR3 ends, so the germline J gene completes it. The CDR3 consists of 14 residues. Germline V lookup: CDR1 DFQATT, CDR2 SNEGSKA (reference sequence). The ends were cut back, 7 bases at V and 0 bases at J, with 15 bases in the middle.

With regard to this clone: With the read ending 3 residues before the CDR3 end, the germline J gene is used to fill in that end. The V gene is TRBV27, the J gene TRBJ2-2; tentatively, D is TRBD1 (5 bases). Germline V CDR1 and CDR2: MNHEY, SMNVEV (reference sequence). The CDR3 is 14 amino acids. The germline V and J ends were trimmed by 7 bases and 5 bases, with 14 bases remaining between them. CDR3 sequence: CASTRTPGTGELFF. The part of the CDR3 DNA that was read is TGTGCCAGCACCCGAACCCCAGGGACCGGGGAG.

With regard to this clone: Read data end 3 residues before the CDR3 end; the end is taken from the germline J gene. The rearrangement links TRBV20-1 to TRBJ2-3, with 7 positions matching TRBD1. Germline loops: CDR1 DFQATT, CDR2 SNEGSKA (reference sequence). This CDR3 is 14 amino acids long. V shed 4 bases, J shed 3 bases, and the junction held 7 bases outside the gene matches. The covered CDR3 bases are TGCAGTGCTAAACAGGGGCTAAGGACAGATACG. It translates to CSAKQGLRTDT. In full, the CDR3 reads CSAKQGLRTDTQYF.

Regarding this clone: The CDR3 end is not reached by the read, which stops 3 residues before it; the germline J gene fills it in. The V and J genes are TRBV6-2 or TRBV6-3 and TRBJ1-1; TRBD1 aligns across 7 bases. CDR1 is MNHEY, CDR2 SVGEGT, per germline. This CDR3 region has 13 residues. The trim removed 6 bases at V and 0 bases at J, leaving 1 base unmatched. The CDR3 sequence: CASRGTVNTEAFF. CDR3 DNA, as far as it was read: TGTGCCAGCAGGGGGACAGTGAACACTGAA.

Notes on this clone: Sequencing ends 3 residues short of the CDR3 end; the germline J gene provides the rest. This chain uses TRBV6-4 with TRBJ2-3; 11 bases agree with TRBD2. CDR3 length: 16 residues. Germline-derived CDR1 and CDR2 are MRHNA and SNTAGT. With V trimmed by 2 bases and J by 4 bases, 5 bases remained unmatched. The DNA read from the CDR3 is TGTGCCAGCAGTGACGGTAGCGGGGGGGCCGCAGATACG. This gives the protein CASSDGSGGAADT. The whole CDR3 reads CASSDGSGGAADTQYF.

With regard to this clone: The read stops 3 residues short of the end of the CDR3; the missing end is completed from the germline J gene. The chain uses TRBV5-1 and TRBJ2-2, with D possibly matching TRBD2 (6 bases). CDR3 length equals 15 residues. The V and J ends lost 2 bases and 6 bases respectively, with 14 bases between them. The germline gives CDR1 SGHRS, CDR2 YFSETQ. Partial CDR3 DNA: TGCGCCAGCAGCTTCCGGGGACTGGAAGCCGGGGAG. It is translated as CASSFRGLEAGE. The full CDR3 protein reads CASSFRGLEAGELFF.

Concerning this clone: The DNA ends 3 residues before the CDR3 does, and the rest of the CDR3 is filled in from the germline J gene. The chain uses TRBV5-1 and TRBJ1-1; D is unresolved. Germline CDR1 and CDR2: SGHRS and YFSETQ. V gave up 0 bases and J gave up 6 bases, with 6 bases separating them. The CDR3 spans 12 residues. CDR3 loop: CASSLEGAEAFF. The sequenced part of the CDR3 DNA is TGCGCCAGCAGCTTGGAGGGCGCTGAA. Looking up the rest from reference TRBV5-1 and TRBJ1-1 gives the full variable domain: KAGVTQTPRYLIKTRGQQVTLSCSPISGHRSVSWYQQTPGQGLQFLFEYFSETQRNKGNFPGRFSGRQFSNSRSEMNVSTLELGDSALYLCASSLEGAEAFFGQGTRLTVV.

As regards this clone: Read data end 3 residues before the CDR3 end; the end is taken from the germline J gene. The J gene is TRBJ2-1, the V gene TRBV20-1, with 10 positions matching TRBD2. The CDR3 has 15 amino acids. Per germline, CDR1 DFQATT and CDR2 SNEGSKA (reference sequence). J was trimmed by 3 bases and V by 3 bases; bases with no gene match: 5. CDR3 DNA, as far as it was read: TGCAGTGCTAGCCTAGAGCGGGGGGGCTACAATGAG. Encoded protein: CSASLERGGYNE. The CDR3 reads in full as CSASLERGGYNEQFF.

With respect to this clone: The CDR3 extends 3 residues past the end of the read, so its final part is completed from the germline J gene. The chain joins TRBV5-1 to TRBJ2-3; 7 bases align to TRBD1. V lost 4 bases and J lost 4; bases outside the gene matches: 9. Looked up from germline, CDR1 is SGHRS and CDR2 is YFSETQ. The CDR3 length is 15 residues. CDR3 DNA, as far as it was read: TGCGCCAGCAGCCAGGGACAGATTAGGGCAGATACG. Amino acids: CASSQGQIRADT. The complete CDR3 protein is CASSQGQIRADTQYF.

A word on this clone: The read ends 3 residues early relative to the CDR3; the germline J gene fills the gap. The rearrangement joins TRBV11-2 to TRBJ2-1, with 9 bases lining up with TRBD2. Losses at the gene ends were 9 bases for V and 5 bases for J; bases not matched to a gene: 11. This CDR3 is built from 15 residues. Germline V gives CDR1 SGHAT, CDR2 FQNNGV. CDR3: CASTAGGPTNNEQFF. The sequenced part of the CDR3 DNA is TGTGCCAGTACCGCGGGGGGGCCCACGAACAATGAG.

Comment on this clone: Read coverage stops 3 residues before the CDR3 terminus; the germline J gene supplies the remainder. J is TRBJ2-3 and V is TRBV4-1, with 10 bases that match TRBD2. CDR3 length equals 16 residues. V shed 2 bases, J shed 6 bases, and the junction held 8 bases outside the gene matches. CDR1 is MGHRA and CDR2 is YSYEKL in the germline V gene. The CDR3: CASSQTGTSVTDTQYF. The part of the CDR3 DNA that was read is TGCGCCAGCAGCCAAACCGGGACTAGCGTAACGGATACG.

Of note for this clone: Read coverage stops 3 residues before the CDR3 terminus; the germline J gene supplies the remainder. The chain has TRBV7-6 and TRBJ2-1, with a possible D match to TRBD1 (6 bases). The CDR3 is 16 residues long. CDR1 is SGHVS, CDR2 FNYEAQ, per germline. Deletions cut 4 bases from V and 2 bases from J, with 15 bases between. The covered CDR3 bases are TGTGCCAGCAGCTCAGCCAGGGGAGTCGCCTACAATGAG. Protein: CASSSARGVAYNE. The whole CDR3 protein reads CASSSARGVAYNEQFF.

About this clone itself: Read data end 3 residues before the CDR3 end; the end is taken from the germline J gene. The chain uses TRBV11-2 and TRBJ2-5; 8 bases map to TRBD2. CDR3 length equals 15 residues. Germline V gene sequence: CDR1 SGHAT, CDR2 FQNNGV. V trimming: 1 base; J trimming: 6 bases; junction bases outside the gene matches: 7. CDR3 bases read: TGTGCCAGCAGCTTAGTCGGGACTAGTGCGAAGACC. Translation: CASSLVGTSAKT. The whole CDR3 protein reads CASSLVGTSAKTQYF.

In regard to this clone: The CDR3 is cut off 3 residues early in the read; its end comes from the germline J gene. The chain recombines TRBV9 with TRBJ1-2, with TRBD1 identical over 7 bases. CDR3 size: 14 residues. V lost 3 bases and J lost 6; bases outside the gene matches: 8. Germline V CDR1 and CDR2: SGDLS, YYNGEE. CDR3 protein: CASSEQTGTDGYTF. The sequenced CDR3 bases are TGTGCCAGCAGCGAACAGACAGGGACCGATGGC. The full variable domain, its missing parts supplied by reference TRBV9 and TRBJ1-2, is DSGVTQTPKHLITATGQRVTLRCSPRSGDLSVYWYQQSLDQGLQFLIQYYNGEERAKGNILERFSAQQFPDLHSELNLSSLELGDSALYFCASSEQTGTDGYTFGSGTRLTVV.

The CDR3 bases that were read are TGTGCCTGGAACCTCATAACAGGGGGGATCGGGGAG. Translated: CAWNLITGGIGE. The whole CDR3 sequence is CAWNLITGGIGELFF. The chain uses TRBV30 and TRBJ2-2, with TRBD1 identical over 8 bases. The sequence runs out 3 residues before the end of the CDR3; the remainder is reconstructed from the germline J gene. Germline assignment: CDR1 GTSNPN and CDR2 SVGIG (reference sequence). V lost 4 bases, J lost 7 bases, and 11 bases stayed unmatched. The CDR3 spans 15 residues.

For this clone: The CDR3 is cut off 3 residues early in the read; its end comes from the germline J gene. The chain combines TRBV18 with TRBJ2-1; the D gene is possibly TRBD2 (6 bases). Germline V gene data show CDR1 as KGHSH and CDR2 as LQKENI. Trimming took 2 bases from V and 8 from J, leaving 16 bases between them. CDR3 length equals 15 residues. The part of the CDR3 DNA that was read is TGTGCCAGCTCACCATCGGGACTCGGGGAGGATGAG. Protein sequence: CASSPSGLGEDE. The complete CDR3 reads CASSPSGLGEDEQFF. Full variable domain (rest looked up from reference TRBV18 and TRBJ2-1): NAGVMQNPRHLVRRRGQEARLRCSPMKGHSHVYWYRQLPEEGLKFMVYLQKENIIDESGMPKERFSAEFPKEGPSILRIQQVVRGDSAAYFCASSPSGLGEDEQFFGPGTRLTVL.

Concerning this clone itself: The observed sequence ends 3 residues before the CDR3 terminus, with the missing tail filled in from the germline J gene. The rearrangement uses TRBV11-2 and TRBJ2-5; 14 bases agree with TRBD2. J gave up 5 bases and V 8 bases, and 7 bases lay outside the gene matches. CDR1 and CDR2 from the germline V gene are SGHAT and FQNNGV. The length of the CDR3 is 15 residues. The CDR3 spells CASDRTSGGRETQYF. The CDR3 DNA, read in part, is TGTGCCAGCGACCGGACTAGCGGGGGGAGGGAGACC.

Concerning this clone: The read falls 3 residues short of the CDR3 end, and the missing part is taken from the germline J gene. The V and J genes are TRBV5-6 and TRBJ2-7; D possibly corresponds to TRBD2 (6 bases). V shed 4 bases and J shed 1 base, with 15 bases lying between them. The CDR3 contains 15 residues. From germline, CDR1 is SGHDT and CDR2 YYEEEE. CDR3 amino acids: CASSPAGTASYEQYF. CDR3 DNA, as far as it was read: TGTGCCAGCAGCCCCGCGGGGACTGCGTCCTACGAG. Full variable domain (outside the CDR3, taken from reference TRBV5-6 and TRBJ2-7): DAGVTQSPTHLIKTRGQQVTLRCSPKSGHDTVSWYQQALGQGPQFIFQYYEEEERQRGNFPDRFSGHQFPNYSSELNVNALLLGDSALYLCASSPAGTASYEQYFGPGTRLTVT.

On this clone: The read terminates 3 residues before the CDR3 end, so the remaining end is supplied by the germline J gene. This chain connects TRBV19 to TRBJ2-3; 7 nucleotides line up with TRBD1. Germline lookup yields CDR1 LNHDA and CDR2 SQIVND (reference sequence). This CDR3 spans 17 amino acids. Losses at the gene ends were 2 bases for V and 4 bases for J; bases not matched to a gene: 12. CDR3 sequence reads: CASSISRTGSIADTQYF. The sequenced CDR3 bases are TGTGCCAGTAGTATATCTCGGACAGGAAGTATCGCAGATACG.